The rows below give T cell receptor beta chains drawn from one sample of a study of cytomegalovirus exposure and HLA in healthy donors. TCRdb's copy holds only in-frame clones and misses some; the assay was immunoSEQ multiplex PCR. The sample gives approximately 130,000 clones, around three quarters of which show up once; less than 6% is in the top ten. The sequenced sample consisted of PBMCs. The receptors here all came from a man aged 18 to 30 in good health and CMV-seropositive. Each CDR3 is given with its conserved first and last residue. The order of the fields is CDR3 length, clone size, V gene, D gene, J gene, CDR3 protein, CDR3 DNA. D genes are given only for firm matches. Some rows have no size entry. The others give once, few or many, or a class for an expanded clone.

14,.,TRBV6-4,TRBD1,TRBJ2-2,CASSRTGETGELFF,TGTGCCAGCAGTCGTACAGGGGAGACCGGGGAGCTGTTTTTT
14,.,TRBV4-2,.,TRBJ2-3,CASSPSPPADTQYF,TGTGCCAGCAGCCCCTCCCCCCCCGCAGATACGCAGTATTTT
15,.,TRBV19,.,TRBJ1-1,CASSIREGENTEAFF,TGTGCCAGTAGTATAAGGGAAGGGGAGAACACTGAAGCTTTCTTT
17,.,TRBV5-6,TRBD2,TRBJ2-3,CASSFRTSGRAGDTQYF,TGTGCCAGCAGTTTTAGGACTAGCGGGAGGGCTGGAGATACGCAGTATTTT
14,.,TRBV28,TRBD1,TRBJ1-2,CASSLLDRGYGYTF,TGTGCCAGCAGTTTACTCGACAGGGGCTATGGCTACACCTTC
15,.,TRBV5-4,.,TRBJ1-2,CASSLDMGRNYGYTF,TGTGCCAGCAGCCTGGACATGGGGCGGAACTATGGCTACACCTTC
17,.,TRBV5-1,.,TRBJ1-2,CASSFGGTIRTRIGYTF,TGCGCCAGCAGCTTCGGTGGGACTATCCGTACACGAATCGGCTACACCTTC
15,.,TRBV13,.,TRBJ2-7,CASSPNLVSTYEQYF,TGTGCCAGCAGCCCCAACTTAGTTTCCACCTACGAGCAGTACTTC
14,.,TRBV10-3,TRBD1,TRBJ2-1,CAISESLGDREQFF,TGTGCCATCAGTGAGTCGTTGGGGGACAGGGAGCAGTTCTTC
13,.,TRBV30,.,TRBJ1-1,CAWSGGLGTEAFF,TGTGCCTGGAGCGGCGGGTTGGGCACTGAAGCTTTCTTT
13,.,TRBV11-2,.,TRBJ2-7,CASSFGHNYEQYF,TGTGCCAGCAGCTTCGGCCATAACTACGAGCAGTACTTC
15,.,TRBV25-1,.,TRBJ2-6,CASSEWGTGANGLTF,TGTGCCAGCAGTGAATGGGGGACTGGGGCCAACGGCCTGACTTTC
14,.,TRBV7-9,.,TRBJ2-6,CASSLAVRANVLTF,TGTGCCAGCAGCTTAGCCGTCCGGGCCAACGTCCTGACTTTC
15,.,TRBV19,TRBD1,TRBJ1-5,CASSPMGTGSEAQHF,TGTGCCAGTAGTCCGATGGGGACAGGGAGTGAGGCCCAGCATTTT
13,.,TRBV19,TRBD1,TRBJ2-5,CASTSNRGETQYF,TGTGCCAGTACCTCGAACAGGGGAGAGACCCAGTACTTC
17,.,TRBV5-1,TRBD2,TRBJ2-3,CASAGLAGPLSTDTQYF,TGCGCCAGCGCGGGGCTAGCGGGACCTCTTAGCACAGATACGCAGTATTTT
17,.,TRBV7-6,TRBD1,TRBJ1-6,CASSLLQGVTYNSPLHF,TGTGCCAGCAGCTTACTACAGGGGGTCACCTATAATTCACCCCTCCACTTT
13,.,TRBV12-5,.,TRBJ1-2,CASGLGGVLGYTF,TGTGCTAGTGGTTTGGGAGGCGTACTCGGCTACACCTTC
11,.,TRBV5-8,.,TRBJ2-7,CASSSGYEQYF,TGTGCCAGCAGCTCGGGGTACGAGCAGTACTTC
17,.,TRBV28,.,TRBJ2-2,CASSPLGLGYSTGELFF,TGTGCCAGCAGTCCTCTGGGACTCGGGTACAGCACCGGGGAGCTGTTTTTT
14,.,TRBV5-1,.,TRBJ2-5,CASSLGGRQETQYF,TGCGCCAGCAGCTTGGGGGGCCGGCAAGAGACCCAGTACTTC
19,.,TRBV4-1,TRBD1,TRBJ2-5,CASSQDRRGLAGGRETQYF,TGCGCCAGCAGCCAGGATCGCAGGGGACTGGCAGGGGGCAGGGAGACCCAGTACTTC
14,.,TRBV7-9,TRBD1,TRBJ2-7,CASSLGGTGDEQYF,TGTGCCAGCAGCTTAGGGGGGACAGGGGACGAGCAGTACTTC
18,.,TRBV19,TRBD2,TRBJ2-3,CASSSRGLAGGEADTQYF,TGTGCCAGTAGTTCTCGGGGACTAGCGGGGGGTGAGGCAGATACGCAGTATTTT
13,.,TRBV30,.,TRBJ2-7,CAWSRGSSYEQYF,TGTGCCTGGAGCCGGGGGAGCTCCTACGAGCAGTACTTC
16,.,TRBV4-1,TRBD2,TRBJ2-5,CASSQGLAGVRETQYF,TGCGCCAGCAGCCAAGGACTAGCGGGAGTGAGAGAGACCCAGTACTTC
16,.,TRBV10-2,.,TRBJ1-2,CASSESRDGSYYGYTF,TGCGCCAGCAGTGAATCGCGGGACGGATCCTACTATGGCTACACCTTC
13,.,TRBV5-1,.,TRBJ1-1,CASSFRDIAEAFF,TGCGCCAGCAGCTTCCGGGATATAGCTGAAGCTTTCTTT
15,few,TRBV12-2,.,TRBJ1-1,CASRLKEGWNTEAFF,TGTGCAAGTCGCTTAAAGGAGGGATGGAACACTGAAGCTTTCTTT
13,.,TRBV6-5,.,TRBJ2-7,CASRKQGTYEQYF,TGTGCCAGCAGAAAACAGGGCACCTACGAGCAGTACTTC
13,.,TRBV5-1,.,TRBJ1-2,CASSFGGDYGYTF,TGCGCCAGCAGCTTTGGAGGGGACTATGGCTACACCTTC
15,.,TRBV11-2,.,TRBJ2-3,CASSLGVGDTDTQYF,TGTGCCAGCAGCTTAGGGGTCGGAGACACAGATACGCAGTATTTT
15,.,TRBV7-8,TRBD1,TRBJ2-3,CASNMGGQGTDTQYF,TGTGCCAGCAACATGGGGGGACAGGGGACAGATACGCAGTATTTT
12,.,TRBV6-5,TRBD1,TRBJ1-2,CASSYGTDGYTF,TGTGCCAGCAGTTACGGGACAGATGGCTACACCTTC
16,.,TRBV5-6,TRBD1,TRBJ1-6,CASSYGQGVYNSPLHF,TGTGCCAGCAGCTATGGACAGGGTGTCTATAATTCACCCCTCCACTTT
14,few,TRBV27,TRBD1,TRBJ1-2,CASSWGDRGYGYTF,TGTGCCAGCAGTTGGGGAGACAGGGGCTATGGCTACACCTTC
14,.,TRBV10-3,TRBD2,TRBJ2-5,CAISEAGGRETQYF,TGTGCCATCAGTGAGGCGGGAGGCAGGGAGACCCAGTACTTC
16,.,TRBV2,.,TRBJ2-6,CASSEFGGSGANGLTF,TGTGCCAGCAGTGAATTCGGGGGATCTGGGGCCAACGGCCTGACTTTC
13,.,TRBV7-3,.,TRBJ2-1,CASSPGDGDEQFF,TGTGCCAGCAGCCCTGGAGACGGCGATGAGCAGTTCTTC
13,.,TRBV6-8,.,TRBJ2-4,CASSYWDWESQYF,TGTGCCAGCAGTTACTGGGACTGGGAGAGTCAGTACTTC
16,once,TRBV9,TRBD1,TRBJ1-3,CASSGRQGSSGNTIYF,TGTGCCAGCAGCGGACGACAGGGAAGCTCTGGAAACACCATATATTTT
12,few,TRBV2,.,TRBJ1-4,CASSEFLEKLFF,TGTGCCAGCAGTGAATTTCTTGAAAAACTGTTTTTT
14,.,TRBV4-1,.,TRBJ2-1,CASSQEPQVYEQFF,TGCGCCAGCAGCCAGGAGCCACAGGTTTATGAGCAGTTCTTC